The 10 T cell receptor beta chains in this list originate from one sample, sequenced in a study of T cells in localized non-small cell lung cancer. The protocol was immunoSEQ multiplex PCR, while the TCRdb copy is restricted to in-frame clones and leaves out a portion. The sample has around 17,000 clones; more than 85% are singletons. The specimen comprised peripheral blood, sampled before any cancer treatment. All receptors derive from a male donor at least 60 years old with stage II squamous cell lung carcinoma.

The rearrangement links TRBV6-5 to TRBJ2-1; D unresolved. V was clipped by 7 bases and J by 7 bases, with 14 bases between them. The CDR3 sequence is 13 residues long. Germline V gene sequence: CDR1 MNHEY, CDR2 SVGAGI. Here the CDR3 reads CASKRTPGNEQFF. In nucleotides, the CDR3 is TGTGCCAGCAAAAGAACACCTGGGAATGAGCAGTTCTTC.

The chain combines TRBV5-1 with TRBJ2-3; perhaps D is TRBD1 or TRBD2 (5 bases each). Per the germline V gene, CDR1 is SGHRS and CDR2 is YFSETQ. Trimming took off 4 bases at V and 6 bases at J, with 12 bases between the two ends. The CDR3 spans 13 residues. Written as DNA, the CDR3 is TGCGCCAGCAGCGAAGGGACGGTGGATACGCAGTATTTT. Amino acids: CASSEGTVDTQYF.

The chain employs TRBV10-3 and TRBJ1-6, with D maybe TRBD1 (6 bases). Trimming took 6 bases from V and 7 from J, leaving 13 bases between them. The CDR3 contains 14 residues. The V gene's germline CDR1 is ENHRY and CDR2 SYGVKD. Here the CDR3 reads CAIRHGQTNSPLHF. CDR3 nucleotide sequence: TGTGCCATCAGACACGGACAGACGAATTCACCCCTCCACTTT.

The J gene is TRBJ2-3, the V gene TRBV30; D is unresolved. CDR3 size: 11 residues. V lost 2 bases to trimming and J lost 6 bases, with 6 bases between them. Germline CDR1 is GTSNPN and CDR2 is SVGIG (reference sequence). CDR3 DNA sequence: TGTGCCTGGAGTTTGAAGGATACGCAGTATTTT. The encoded protein is CAWSLKDTQYF.

The gene calls are TRBV6-5 and TRBJ2-7; D remains unclear. The CDR3 consists of 12 residues. V lost 7 bases and J 2 bases, leaving 9 bases between the germline ends. The germline V gene has CDR1 MNHEY and CDR2 SVGAGI. CDR3 sequence reads: CASTAAAYEQYF. The CDR3 DNA reads as TGTGCCAGCACCGCCGCGGCCTACGAGCAGTACTTC.

This clone was detected once. The chain recombines TRBV13 with TRBJ1-1; D is unresolved. Per the germline V gene, CDR1 is PRHDT and CDR2 is FYEKMQ (reference sequence). The CDR3 is 14 residues long. V lost 4 bases and J 1 base, leaving 10 bases between the germline ends. The chain's CDR3 is CASSSLRQNTEAFF. CDR3 DNA sequence: TGTGCCAGCAGCTCTCTACGACAGAACACTGAAGCTTTCTTT.

This chain connects TRBV7-2 to TRBJ1-1; D may be TRBD1 (6 bases). The CDR3 consists of 12 residues. Germline values: CDR1 SGHTA, CDR2 FQGNSA. The germline V and J ends were trimmed by 5 bases and 6 bases, with 10 bases remaining between them. The CDR3 DNA reads as TGTGCCAGCAGCCCACAGGGTTCTGAAGCTTTCTTT. Its translation is CASSPQGSEAFF.

This clone was observed once. This chain joins TRBV29-1 and TRBJ2-7; 8 nucleotides agree with TRBD1. The CDR3 covers 14 residues. The junction had 7 bases not matched to a gene; V was cut back by 4 bases and J by 2 bases. The germline gives CDR1 SQVTM, CDR2 ANQGSEA. CDR3 nucleotides: TGCAGCGTTGTTGGACAGGGACAAACCTACGAGCAGTACTTC. This encodes CSVVGQGQTYEQYF.

The chain carries TRBV7-9 and TRBJ1-3, with D uncertain. Between the trimmed V and J ends, which lost 8 bases and 2 bases, there was a span of 7 bases. The germline V gene has CDR1 SEHNR and CDR2 FQNEAQ (reference sequence). The CDR3 is made up of 12 amino acids. CDR3 DNA: TGTGCCAGCGGATTACCTGGAAACACCATATATTTT. Residues: CASGLPGNTIYF.

The chain links TRBV5-1 to TRBJ2-1, with D unclear. CDR3 length: 14 amino acids. The germline gives CDR1 SGHRS, CDR2 YFSETQ. Trimming pared 4 bases from V and 1 base from J, leaving 9 bases between. CDR3 in DNA: TGCGCCAGCAGCCTGGGTGATTCCTACAATGAGCAGTTCTTC. It encodes CASSLGDSYNEQFF. Combining the CDR3 with reference TRBV5-1 and TRBJ2-1 gives the whole variable domain KAGVTQTPRYLIKTRGQQVTLSCSPISGHRSVSWYQQTPGQGLQFLFEYFSETQRNKGNFPGRFSGRQFSNSRSEMNVSTLELGDSALYLCASSLGDSYNEQFFGPGTRLTVL.